This T cell receptor beta chain was captured by sequencing in a study of cytomegalovirus exposure and HLA in healthy donors. 13 Jbeta primers and 60 Vbeta primers were used for the PCR. Sequenced by immunoSEQ multiplex PCR; TCRdb stores in-frame clones only, minus some. The sample shows tens of thousands of clones, 70% to 75% of them seen only once. A note on this clone: Its target is unknown.

Whole-study results and caveats: CMV serostatus alone was available as immune exposure information. Cytomegalovirus-associated TCR beta chains were listed, numbering around 150. In a later analysis, at a false discovery rate of 0.05, 15,000 to 20,000 TCR beta sequences matched HLA alleles.

This CDR3 region has 15 residues. Germline V gene lookup returns CDR1 SGHTA and CDR2 FQGNSA. V lost 4 bases to trimming and J lost 7 bases; unmatched junction nucleotides: 10. This sequence was found in a man aged 30 to 39 in good health and CMV-seropositive. Material for sequencing was PBMCs. The chain combines TRBV7-2 with TRBJ1-5; 7 bases align to TRBD1. DNA for the CDR3: TGTGCCAGCAGCTCGAGGACAGGAGGAGGGCAGCCCCAGCATTTT. Encoded protein: CASSSRTGGGQPQHF.